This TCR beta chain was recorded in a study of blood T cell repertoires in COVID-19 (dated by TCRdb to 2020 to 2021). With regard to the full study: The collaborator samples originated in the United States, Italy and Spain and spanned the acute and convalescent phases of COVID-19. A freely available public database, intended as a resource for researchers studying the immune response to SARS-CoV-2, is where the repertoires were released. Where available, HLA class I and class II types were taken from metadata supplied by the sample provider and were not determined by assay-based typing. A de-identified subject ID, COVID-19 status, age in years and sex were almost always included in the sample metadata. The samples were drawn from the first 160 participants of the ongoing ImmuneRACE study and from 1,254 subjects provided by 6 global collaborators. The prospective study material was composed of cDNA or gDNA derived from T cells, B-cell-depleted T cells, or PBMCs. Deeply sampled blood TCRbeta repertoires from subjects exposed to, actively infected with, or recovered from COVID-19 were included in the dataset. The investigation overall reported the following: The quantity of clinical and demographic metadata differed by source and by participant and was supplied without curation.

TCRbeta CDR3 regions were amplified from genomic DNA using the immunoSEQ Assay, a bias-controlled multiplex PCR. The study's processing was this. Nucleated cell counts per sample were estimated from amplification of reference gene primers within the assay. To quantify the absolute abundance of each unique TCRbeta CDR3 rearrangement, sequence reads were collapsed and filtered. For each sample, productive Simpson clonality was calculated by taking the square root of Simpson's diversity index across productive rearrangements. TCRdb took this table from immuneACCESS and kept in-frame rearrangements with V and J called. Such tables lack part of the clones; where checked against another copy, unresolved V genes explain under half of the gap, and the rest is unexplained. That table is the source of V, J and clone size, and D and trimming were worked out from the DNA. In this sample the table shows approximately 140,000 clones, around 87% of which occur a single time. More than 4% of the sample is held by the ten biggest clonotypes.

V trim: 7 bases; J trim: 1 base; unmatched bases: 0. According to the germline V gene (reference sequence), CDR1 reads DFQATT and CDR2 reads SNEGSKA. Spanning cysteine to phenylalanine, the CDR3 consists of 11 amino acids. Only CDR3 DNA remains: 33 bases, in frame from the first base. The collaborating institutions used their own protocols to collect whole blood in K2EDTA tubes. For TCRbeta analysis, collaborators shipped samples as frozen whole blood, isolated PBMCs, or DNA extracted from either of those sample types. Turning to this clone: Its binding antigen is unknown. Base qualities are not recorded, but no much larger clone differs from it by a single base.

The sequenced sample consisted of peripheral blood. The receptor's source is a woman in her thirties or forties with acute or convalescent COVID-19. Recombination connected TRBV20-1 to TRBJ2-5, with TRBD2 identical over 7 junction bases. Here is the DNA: TGCAGTGGGGGGGGCCAAGAGACCCAGTACTTC. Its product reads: CSGGGQETQYF.